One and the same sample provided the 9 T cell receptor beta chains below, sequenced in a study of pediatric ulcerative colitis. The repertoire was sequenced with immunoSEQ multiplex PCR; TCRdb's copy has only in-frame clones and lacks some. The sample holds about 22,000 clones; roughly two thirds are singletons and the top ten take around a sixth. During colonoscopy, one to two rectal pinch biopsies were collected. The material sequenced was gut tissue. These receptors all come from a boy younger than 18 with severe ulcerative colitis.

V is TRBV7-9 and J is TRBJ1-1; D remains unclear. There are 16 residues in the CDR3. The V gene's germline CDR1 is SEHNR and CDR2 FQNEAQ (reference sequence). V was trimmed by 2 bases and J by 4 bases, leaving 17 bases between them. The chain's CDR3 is CASSLSLPPLGTEAFF. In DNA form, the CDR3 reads TGTGCCAGCAGCTTAAGTTTGCCACCCCTGGGCACTGAAGCTTTCTTT. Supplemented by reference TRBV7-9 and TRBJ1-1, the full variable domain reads DTGVSQNPRHKITKRGQNVTFRCDPISEHNRLYWYRQTLGQGPEFLTYFQNEAQLEKSRLLSDRFSAERPKGSFSTLEIQRTEQGDSAMYLCASSLSLPPLGTEAFFGQGTRLTVV.

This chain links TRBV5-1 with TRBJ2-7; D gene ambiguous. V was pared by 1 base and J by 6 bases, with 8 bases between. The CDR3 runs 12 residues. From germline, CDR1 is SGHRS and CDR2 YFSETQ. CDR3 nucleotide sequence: TGCGCCAGCAGCTTGATGGGCAGCGAGCAGTACTTC. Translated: CASSLMGSEQYF.

CDR3 sequence: CSVAPLAGTQETQYF. The CDR3 nucleotides are TGCAGCGTTGCCCCCCTAGCGGGGACACAAGAGACCCAGTACTTC. The chain couples TRBV29-1 to TRBJ2-5, with 9 bases that match TRBD2. The CDR3 length is 15 residues. Germline V gene lookup returns CDR1 SQVTM and CDR2 ANQGSEA. Trimming took 4 bases from V and 2 from J; bases not matched to a gene: 8.

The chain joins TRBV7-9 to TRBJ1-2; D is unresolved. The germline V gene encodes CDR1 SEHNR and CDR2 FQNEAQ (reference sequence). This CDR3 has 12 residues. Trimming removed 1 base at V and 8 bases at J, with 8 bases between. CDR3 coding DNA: TGTGCCAGCAGCTTAGAGGTGGAGGGCTACACCTTC. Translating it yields CASSLEVEGYTF.

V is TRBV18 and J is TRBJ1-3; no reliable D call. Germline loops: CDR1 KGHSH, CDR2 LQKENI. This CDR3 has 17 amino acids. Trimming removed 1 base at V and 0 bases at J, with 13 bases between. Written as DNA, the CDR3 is TGTGCCAGCTCACCACAGGGAGGTACCTCCTCTGGAAACACCATATATTTT. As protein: CASSPQGGTSSGNTIYF.

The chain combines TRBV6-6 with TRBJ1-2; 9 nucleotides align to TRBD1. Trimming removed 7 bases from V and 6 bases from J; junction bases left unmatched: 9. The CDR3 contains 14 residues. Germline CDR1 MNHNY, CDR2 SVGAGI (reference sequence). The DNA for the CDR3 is TGTGCCAGCAATACTCCGGGACAGGGCGATGGCTACACCTTC. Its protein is CASNTPGQGDGYTF.

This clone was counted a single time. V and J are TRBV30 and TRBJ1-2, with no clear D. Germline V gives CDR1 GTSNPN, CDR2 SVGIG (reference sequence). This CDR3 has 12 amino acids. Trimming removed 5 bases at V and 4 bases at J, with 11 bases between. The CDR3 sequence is CAWYRLGYGYTF. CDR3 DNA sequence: TGTGCCTGGTACCGCCTAGGCTATGGCTACACCTTC.

The CDR3 loop reads CASSSRNGYTF. In DNA form, the CDR3 reads TGTGCCAGCAGTTCACGGAATGGCTACACCTTC. This chain links TRBV6-9 with TRBJ1-2; D not resolved. CDR1 and CDR2 (germline): MNHGY, SVAAGI. The CDR3 runs 11 residues. Deletions cut 4 bases from V and 6 bases from J, with 6 bases between.

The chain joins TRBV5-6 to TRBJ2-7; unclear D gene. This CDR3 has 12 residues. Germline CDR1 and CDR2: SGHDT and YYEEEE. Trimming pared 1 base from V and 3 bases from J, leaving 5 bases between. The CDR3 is CASSLYGYEQYF. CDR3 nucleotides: TGTGCCAGCAGCTTGTATGGCTACGAGCAGTACTTC.